This TCR beta chain comes out of a study of blood T cell repertoires in COVID-19. Study as a whole: Both acute and convalescent COVID-19 samples were obtained from the United States, Italy and Spain. Sources were T cells, B-cell-depleted T cells, or PBMCs; the material itself was cDNA or gDNA.

In the original processing: Reference gene primer amplification gave nucleated cell count estimates. The repertoire was sequenced with immunoSEQ multiplex PCR; TCRdb's copy has only in-frame clones and lacks some. D and trimming were read from the DNA, whereas the V and J calls and clone size are those reported in that table. The data contain 310,000 or so clones, roughly 90% of them singletons. In Seattle, patients joined the study during active infection and were tracked longitudinally. This sequence was found in a woman in her 30s with COVID-19, enrolled during active disease. Sequences were obtained from peripheral blood.

The CDR3 reads CASSVAGGSSYEQYF. CDR3 bases: TGTGCCAGCAGTGTAGCGGGAGGAAGCTCCTACGAGCAGTACTTC. The J gene is TRBJ2-7, the V gene TRBV6-6, with 10 bases fitting TRBD2. In germline, CDR1 is MNHNY, CDR2 SVGAGI (reference sequence). This CDR3 region has 15 residues. V trimming: 5 bases; J trimming: 0 bases; junction bases outside the gene matches: 4.